Sequencing of this TCR beta chain was carried out in a study of tumor and adjacent non-tumor tissue in lung cancer. The study, taken as a whole, reports: Shorter survival was associated with higher TCR diversity in tumors.

A modified ARM-PCR protocol with three rounds of nested PCR amplified TCRbeta. TCRdb re-called the multiplex PCR reads with MiXCR, one entry per CDR3 protein. The sample holds some 100,000 distinct CDR3 sequences, 80% seen once. As concerns this clonotype: What it binds is not known.

RNA was extracted from bulk tissue without any cell sorting. More than 3 cm separated this lung sample from the edge of the tumor. Chemotherapy-naive patients with new lung cancer underwent thoracic surgery in China, August–November 2014. What was sequenced was distant non-tumor lung tissue. This receptor was obtained from a man aged 55 to 70 with small cell lung cancer.

This CDR3 reads CASSGLAGEETQYF. The CDR3 DNA sequence: TGTGCCAGCAGTGGACTAGCGGGAGAGGAGACCCAGTACTTC. The chain employs TRBV6-6 and TRBJ2-5, with 13 bases identical to TRBD2. V was pared by 5 bases and J by 5 bases, with 2 bases of the junction left unmatched. The CDR3 has 14 amino acids. Germline loops: CDR1 MNHNY, CDR2 SVGAGI (reference sequence).